This T cell receptor (beta chain) emerged from a study of T cell responses to AZD1222 COVID-19 vaccine (dated by TCRdb to about 2021). For context, the study as a whole: A total of 230 to 250 trial participants underwent TCR sequencing, of whom 200 to 220 received two doses of AZD1222 and some 26 received two doses of the MenACWY control vaccine. Trial participants were enrolled into age subgroups of 18-55, 56-69 and 70-plus years, which contained around 150, 28 and 57 TCR-sequenced participants, respectively. What the study reported, not specific to this receptor: Because no day 14 peak-response samples were available, the repertoires could be characterized only after the peak T cell response. Vaccine-associated CD4 TCRs spanned the whole spike protein, with dominant responses in regions 160-218 and 743-854. Conclusions about previously exposed vaccinees are limited because only a handful of AZD1222 recipients were SARS-CoV-2 seropositive at baseline. After two AZD1222 doses, spike-specific TCR breadth and depth were significantly higher than at day 0 and than in MenACWY recipients. Epitopes outside the regions mutated in the B.1.351 and B.1.1.7 variants were reportedly recognized by nearly half of the unique spike-specific TCRs. Most participants were white British and females outnumbered males, and the authors suggested that clonal diversity may have been underestimated. In the small 56-69-year group, the increase in depth fell short of significance, most likely because of low power.

The CDR3 regions of human TCRbeta chains were analyzed by immunosequencing. From the authors' description of their analysis: TCRs in the repertoires were matched against a reference library of SARS-CoV-2-specific TCRs that had been generated with the MIRA antigen-specificity platform. Breadth was defined as the fraction of unique TCRs that were SARS-CoV-2-associated, and depth was defined as the fraction of total T cells that were SARS-CoV-2-associated. Using the MIRA data, every spike-specific TCR was mapped to the spike region that the TCR reacted to and assigned to either a CD4 or a CD8 class. Log10-transformed breadth and depth values were compared by one-way ANOVA with Sidak's multiple comparisons tests. The immuneACCESS repertoire file appears here via TCRdb, limited to in-frame rearrangements. These files lack a portion of the clones; in checked studies, under half of the deficit traces to unresolved V genes, and the cause of the others is not known. The V and J calls and the clone size are those of that table, but D and trimming were determined from the DNA. In all, the sample holds almost 50,000 clones, and roughly 84% of those were seen once. The biggest ten clones account for 20% to 25% of the sample.

Between the V and J ends, shortened by 6 bases and 6 bases respectively, the junction contains 8 bases. The CDR3 starts with the cysteine, ends with the phenylalanine, and has 11 residues. The kept DNA is CDR3 alone, 33 bases in frame from the first base. The germline V gene specifies MNHEY as CDR1 and SVGAGI as CDR2. Reading the label with the study, this specimen's time point is: baseline before first vaccination. Interpreted using the paper, the treatment or condition label stands for: meningococcal conjugate vaccine given as trial control. Vaccinee samples were obtained from the UK trials COV001 and COV002, which included a single-blind randomized controlled phase 2/3 trial of AZD1222 (ChAdOx1 nCoV-19) in healthy adults. For TCRbeta chain sequencing, PBMC samples were collected from trial participants at day 0 and at day 28 after the second dose. Note on this clone: Its binding antigen is unknown. The input lacks base qualities; no much larger clone sits a single base away.

This TCR derives from an adult in good health. The V gene is TRBV6-5 and the J gene is TRBJ1-1; TRBD1 could be the D gene, as 5 bases match. Sequenced here: peripheral blood, sampled on day 0 of MenACWY control vaccination. This receptor carries the CDR3 CASRTGAEAFF. The base sequence is TGTGCCAGCAGAACGGGGGCTGAAGCTTTCTTT.